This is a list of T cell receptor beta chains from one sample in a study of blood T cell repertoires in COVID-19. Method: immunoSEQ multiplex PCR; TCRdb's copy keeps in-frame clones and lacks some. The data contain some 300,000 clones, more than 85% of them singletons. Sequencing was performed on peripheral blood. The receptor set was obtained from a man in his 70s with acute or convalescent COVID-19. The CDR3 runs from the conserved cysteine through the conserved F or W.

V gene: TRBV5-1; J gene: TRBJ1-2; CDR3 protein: CASSLGQGASGYTF
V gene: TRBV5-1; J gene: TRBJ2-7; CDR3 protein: CASSSSGYSYEQYF
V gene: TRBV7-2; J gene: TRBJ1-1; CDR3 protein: CASSLRYLSNTEAFF
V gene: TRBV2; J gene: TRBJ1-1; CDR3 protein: CASSVEETEAFF
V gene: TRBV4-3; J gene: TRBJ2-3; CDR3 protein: CASSLLQGDTQYF
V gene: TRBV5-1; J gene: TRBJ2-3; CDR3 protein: CASSLPGASADTQYF
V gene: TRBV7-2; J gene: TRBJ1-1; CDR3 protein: CASSLMTGGRMNTEAFF
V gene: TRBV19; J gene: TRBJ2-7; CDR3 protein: CASSMKDRTYEQYF
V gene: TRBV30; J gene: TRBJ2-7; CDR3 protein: CAWRRDRGPYEQYF
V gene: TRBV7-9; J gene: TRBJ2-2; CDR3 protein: CASSAPGLAPNTGELFF
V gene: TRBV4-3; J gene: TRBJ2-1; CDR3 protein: CASSQTSGGYNEQFF
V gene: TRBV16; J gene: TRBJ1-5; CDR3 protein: CASSQSGRSNQPQHF
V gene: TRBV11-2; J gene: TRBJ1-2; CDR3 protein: CASSLTGRYGYTF
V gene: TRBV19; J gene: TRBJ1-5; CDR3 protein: CASAPQGGGNQPQHF
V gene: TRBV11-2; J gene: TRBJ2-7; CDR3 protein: CASSRNRGRTYEQYF
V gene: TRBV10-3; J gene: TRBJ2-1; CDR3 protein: CATSGGNSYNEQFF
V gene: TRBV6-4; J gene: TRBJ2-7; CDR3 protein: CASSDSDRRTSSYEQYF
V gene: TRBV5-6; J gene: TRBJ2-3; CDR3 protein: CASSLQGRLRDTQYF
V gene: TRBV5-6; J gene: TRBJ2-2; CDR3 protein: CASSLRASGKRTGELFF
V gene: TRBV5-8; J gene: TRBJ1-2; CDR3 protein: CASSSRGIGGYTF
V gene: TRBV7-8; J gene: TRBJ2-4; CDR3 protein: CASSLVPTAGLGKNIQYF
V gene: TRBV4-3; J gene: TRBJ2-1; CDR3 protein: CASSQDAAGGPRFF
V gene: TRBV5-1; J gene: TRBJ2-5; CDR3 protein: CASSSGTGLAEETQYF
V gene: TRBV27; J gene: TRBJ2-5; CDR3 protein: CASSLQVRETQYF
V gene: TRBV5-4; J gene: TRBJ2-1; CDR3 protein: CASSFMLAYNEQFF
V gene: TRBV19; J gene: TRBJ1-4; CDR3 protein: CASSIDGPGIATNEKLFF
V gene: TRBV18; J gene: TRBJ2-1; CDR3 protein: CASSPGQNSYNEQFF
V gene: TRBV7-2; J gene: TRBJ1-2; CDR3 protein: CASSETGGFYGYTF
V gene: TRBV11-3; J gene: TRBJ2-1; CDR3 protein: CASSLGETGGTFF
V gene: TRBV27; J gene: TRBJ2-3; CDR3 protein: CASSSPAGRTDTQYF
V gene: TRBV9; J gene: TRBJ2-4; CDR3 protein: CASTKGQMENIQYF
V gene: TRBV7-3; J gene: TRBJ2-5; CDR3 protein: CASSLIGGGAQETQYF
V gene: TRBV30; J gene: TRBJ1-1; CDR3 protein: CAWSDSFGEAEAFF
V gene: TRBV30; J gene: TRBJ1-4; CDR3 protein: CAWSPPGVRGYEKLFF
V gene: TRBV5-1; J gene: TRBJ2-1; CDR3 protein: CASSLAGTSGSLDEQFF
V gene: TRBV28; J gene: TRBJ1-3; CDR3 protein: CASSLGGAGAGNTIYF
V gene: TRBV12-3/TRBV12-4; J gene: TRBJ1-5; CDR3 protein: CASSRSRDQPQHF
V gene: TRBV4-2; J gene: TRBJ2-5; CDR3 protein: CASSQTGGVDETQYF
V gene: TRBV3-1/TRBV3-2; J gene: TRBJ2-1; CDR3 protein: CASSQVLAGGNEQFF
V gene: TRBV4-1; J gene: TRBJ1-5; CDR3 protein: CASSQEHGRSNQPQHF
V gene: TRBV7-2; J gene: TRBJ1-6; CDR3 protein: CASSFLGGRNSPLHF
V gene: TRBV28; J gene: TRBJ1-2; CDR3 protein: CASGLNWLVTVYGYTF
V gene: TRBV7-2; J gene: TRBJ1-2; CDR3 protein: CASSFGQGPSTNYGYTF
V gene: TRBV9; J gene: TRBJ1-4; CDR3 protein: CASSVTGATNEKLFF
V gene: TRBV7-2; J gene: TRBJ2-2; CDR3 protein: CASSLSTNTGELFF
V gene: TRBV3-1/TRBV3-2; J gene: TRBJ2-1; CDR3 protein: CASSQVGGGLNNEQFF
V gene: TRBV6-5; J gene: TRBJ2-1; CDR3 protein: CASSRPSGEQFF
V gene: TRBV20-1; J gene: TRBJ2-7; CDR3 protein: CSASKQGRSYEQYF